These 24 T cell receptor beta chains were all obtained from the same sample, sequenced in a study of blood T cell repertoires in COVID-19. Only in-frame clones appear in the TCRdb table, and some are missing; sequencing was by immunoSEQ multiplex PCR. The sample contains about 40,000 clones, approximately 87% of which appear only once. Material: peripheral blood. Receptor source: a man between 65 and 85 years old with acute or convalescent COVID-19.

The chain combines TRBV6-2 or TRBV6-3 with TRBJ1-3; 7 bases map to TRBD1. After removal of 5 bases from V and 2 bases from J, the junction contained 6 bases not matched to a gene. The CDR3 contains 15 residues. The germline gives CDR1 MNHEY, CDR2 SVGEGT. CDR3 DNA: TGTGCCAGCAGTCTGACAGGGAACCCTGGAAACACCATATATTTT. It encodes CASSLTGNPGNTIYF.

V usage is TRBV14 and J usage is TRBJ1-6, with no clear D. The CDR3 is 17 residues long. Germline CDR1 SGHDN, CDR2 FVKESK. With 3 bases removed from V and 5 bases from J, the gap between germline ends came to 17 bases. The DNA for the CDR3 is TGTGCCAGCAGCCAGACTATATCTTCCAGGCATAATTCACCCCTCCACTTT. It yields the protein CASSQTISSRHNSPLHF.

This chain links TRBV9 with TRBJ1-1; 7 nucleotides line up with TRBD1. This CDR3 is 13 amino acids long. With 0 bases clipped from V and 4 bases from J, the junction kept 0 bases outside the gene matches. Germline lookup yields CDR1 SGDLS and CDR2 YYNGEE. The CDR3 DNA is TGTGCCAGCAGCGTAGGACAGGGCACTGAAGCTTTCTTT. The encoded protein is CASSVGQGTEAFF.

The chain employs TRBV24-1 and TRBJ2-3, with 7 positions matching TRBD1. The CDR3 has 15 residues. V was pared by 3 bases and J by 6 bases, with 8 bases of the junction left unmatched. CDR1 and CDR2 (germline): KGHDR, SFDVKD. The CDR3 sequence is CATSDPGQSPDTQYF. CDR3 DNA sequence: TGTGCCACCAGTGATCCGGGACAGTCTCCCGATACGCAGTATTTT.

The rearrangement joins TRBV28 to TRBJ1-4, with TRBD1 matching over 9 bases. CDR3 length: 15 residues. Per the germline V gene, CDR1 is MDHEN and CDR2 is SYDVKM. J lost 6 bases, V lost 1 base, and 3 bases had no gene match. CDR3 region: CASSLYGTGYEKLFF. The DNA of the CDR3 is TGTGCCAGCAGTTTATATGGGACAGGGTATGAAAAACTGTTTTTT.

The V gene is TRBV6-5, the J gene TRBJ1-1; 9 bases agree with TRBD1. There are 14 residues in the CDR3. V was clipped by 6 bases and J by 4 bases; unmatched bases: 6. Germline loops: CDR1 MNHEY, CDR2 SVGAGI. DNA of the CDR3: TGTGCCAGCAGAACTGGACAGGGGAGCACTGAAGCTTTCTTT. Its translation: CASRTGQGSTEAFF.

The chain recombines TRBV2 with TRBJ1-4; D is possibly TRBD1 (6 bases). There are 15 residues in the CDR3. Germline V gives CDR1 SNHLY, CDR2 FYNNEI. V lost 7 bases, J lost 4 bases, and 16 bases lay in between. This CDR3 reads CASTRGGRGNEKLFF. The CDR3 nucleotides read TGTGCCAGCACCCGTGGGGGCCGGGGTAATGAAAAACTGTTTTTT. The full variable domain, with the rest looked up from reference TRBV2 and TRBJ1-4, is EPEVTQTPSHQVTQMGQEVILRCVPISNHLYFYWYRQILGQKVEFLVSFYNNEISEKSEIFDDQFSVERPDGSNFTLKIRSTKLEDSAMYFCASTRGGRGNEKLFFGSGTQLSVL.

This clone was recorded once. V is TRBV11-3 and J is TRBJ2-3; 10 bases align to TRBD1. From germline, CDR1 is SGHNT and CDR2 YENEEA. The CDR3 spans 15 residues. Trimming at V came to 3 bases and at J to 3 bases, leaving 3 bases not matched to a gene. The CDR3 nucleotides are TGTGCCAGCAGCTTTGGACAGGGGGAAACAGATACGCAGTATTTT. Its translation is CASSFGQGETDTQYF.

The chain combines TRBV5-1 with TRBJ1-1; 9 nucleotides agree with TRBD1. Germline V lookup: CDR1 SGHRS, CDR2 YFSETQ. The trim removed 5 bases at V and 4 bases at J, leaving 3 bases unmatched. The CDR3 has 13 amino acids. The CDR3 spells CASRQTGGTEAFF. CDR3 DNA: TGCGCCAGCAGACAGACAGGGGGCACTGAAGCTTTCTTT.

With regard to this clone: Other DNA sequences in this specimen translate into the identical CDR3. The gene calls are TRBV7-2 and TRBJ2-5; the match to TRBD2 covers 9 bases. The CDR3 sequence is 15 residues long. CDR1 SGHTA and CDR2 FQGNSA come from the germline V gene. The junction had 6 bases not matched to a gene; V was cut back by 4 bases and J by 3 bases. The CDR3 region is CASSSLAGKEETQYF. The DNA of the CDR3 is TGTGCCAGCAGCTCCCTAGCGGGAAAGGAAGAGACCCAGTACTTC. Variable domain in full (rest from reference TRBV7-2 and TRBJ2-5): GAGVSQSPSNKVTEKGKDVELRCDPISGHTALYWYRQSLGQGLEFLIYFQGNSAPDKSGLPSDRFSAERTGGSVSTLTIQRTQQEDSAVYLCASSSLAGKEETQYFGPGTRLLVL.

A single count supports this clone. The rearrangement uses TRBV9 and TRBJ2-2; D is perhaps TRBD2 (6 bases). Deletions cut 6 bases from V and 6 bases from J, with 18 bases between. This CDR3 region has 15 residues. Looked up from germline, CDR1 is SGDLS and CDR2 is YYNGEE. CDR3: CASTPEGTVPGELFF. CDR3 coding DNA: TGTGCCAGCACTCCGGAGGGTACCGTCCCCGGGGAGCTGTTTTTT.

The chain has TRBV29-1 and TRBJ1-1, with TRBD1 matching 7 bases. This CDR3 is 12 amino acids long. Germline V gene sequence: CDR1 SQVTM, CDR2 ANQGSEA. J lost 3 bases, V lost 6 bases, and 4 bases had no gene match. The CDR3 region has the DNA TGCAGCGTCCGACAGGGCGACACTGAAGCTTTCTTT. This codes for CSVRQGDTEAFF.

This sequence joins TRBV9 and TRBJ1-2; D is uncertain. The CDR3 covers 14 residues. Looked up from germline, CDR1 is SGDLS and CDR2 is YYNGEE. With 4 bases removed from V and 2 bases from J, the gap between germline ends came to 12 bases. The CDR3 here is CASSTRMENYGYTF. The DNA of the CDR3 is TGTGCCAGCAGCACCCGAATGGAGAACTATGGCTACACCTTC.

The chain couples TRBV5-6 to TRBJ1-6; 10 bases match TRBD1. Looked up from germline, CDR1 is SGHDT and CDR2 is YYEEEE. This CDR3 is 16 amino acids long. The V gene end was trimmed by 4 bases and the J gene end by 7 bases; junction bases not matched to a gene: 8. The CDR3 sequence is CASSLGTGAGNSPLHF. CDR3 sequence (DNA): TGTGCCAGCAGCCTAGGGACAGGGGCTGGGAATTCACCCCTCCACTTT.

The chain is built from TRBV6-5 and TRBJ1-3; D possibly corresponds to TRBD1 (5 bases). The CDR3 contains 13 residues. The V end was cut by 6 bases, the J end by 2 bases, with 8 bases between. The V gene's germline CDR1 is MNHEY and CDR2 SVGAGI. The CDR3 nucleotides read TGTGCCAGCAGGACAGCCCCTGGAAACACCATATATTTT. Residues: CASRTAPGNTIYF.

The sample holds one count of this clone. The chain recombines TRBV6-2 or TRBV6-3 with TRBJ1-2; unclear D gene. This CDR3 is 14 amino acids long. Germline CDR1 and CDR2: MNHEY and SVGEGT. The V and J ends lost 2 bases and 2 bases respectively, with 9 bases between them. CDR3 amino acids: CASSYPTENYGYTF. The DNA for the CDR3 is TGTGCCAGCAGTTACCCCACAGAGAACTATGGCTACACCTTC.

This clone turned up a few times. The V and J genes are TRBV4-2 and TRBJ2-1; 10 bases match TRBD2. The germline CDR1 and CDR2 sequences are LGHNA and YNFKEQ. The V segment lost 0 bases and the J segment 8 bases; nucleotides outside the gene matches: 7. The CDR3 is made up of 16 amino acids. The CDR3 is CASSQDNSGRAHEQFF. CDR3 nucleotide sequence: TGTGCCAGCAGCCAAGATAACAGCGGGAGGGCACATGAGCAGTTCTTC.

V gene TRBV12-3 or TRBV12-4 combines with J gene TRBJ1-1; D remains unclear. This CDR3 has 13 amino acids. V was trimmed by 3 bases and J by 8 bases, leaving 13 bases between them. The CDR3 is CASSFNSAGEAFF. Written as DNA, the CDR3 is TGTGCCAGCAGTTTTAATTCGGCGGGGGAAGCTTTCTTT.

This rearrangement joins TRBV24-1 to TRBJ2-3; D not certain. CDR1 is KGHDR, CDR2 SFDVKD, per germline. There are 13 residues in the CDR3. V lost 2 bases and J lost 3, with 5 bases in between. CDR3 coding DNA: TGTGCCACCAGTGATTCAATTACAGATACGCAGTATTTT. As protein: CATSDSITDTQYF.

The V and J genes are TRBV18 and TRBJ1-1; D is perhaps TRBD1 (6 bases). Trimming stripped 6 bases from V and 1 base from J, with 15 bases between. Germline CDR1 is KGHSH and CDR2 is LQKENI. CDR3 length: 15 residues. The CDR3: CASSSAGAQNTEAFF. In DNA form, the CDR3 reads TGTGCCAGCTCCTCGGCGGGGGCGCAGAACACTGAAGCTTTCTTT.

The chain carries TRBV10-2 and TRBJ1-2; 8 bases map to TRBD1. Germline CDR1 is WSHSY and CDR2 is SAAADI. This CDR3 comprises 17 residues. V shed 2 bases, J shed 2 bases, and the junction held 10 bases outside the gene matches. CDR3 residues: CASSERTGSEGNYGYTF. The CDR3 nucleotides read TGCGCCAGCAGTGAGAGGACAGGGTCGGAGGGGAACTATGGCTACACCTTC.

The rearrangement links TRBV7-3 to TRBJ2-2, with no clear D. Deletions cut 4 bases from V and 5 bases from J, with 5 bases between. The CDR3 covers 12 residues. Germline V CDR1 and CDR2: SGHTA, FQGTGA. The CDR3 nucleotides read TGTGCCAGCAGCTCCCGGACCGGGGAGCTGTTTTTT. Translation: CASSSRTGELFF.

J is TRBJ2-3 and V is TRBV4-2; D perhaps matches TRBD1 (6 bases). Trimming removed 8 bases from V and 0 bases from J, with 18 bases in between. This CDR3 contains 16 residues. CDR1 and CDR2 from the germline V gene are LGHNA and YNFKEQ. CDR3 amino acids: CASSKGVGDSTDTQYF. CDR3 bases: TGTGCCAGCTCTAAGGGGGTGGGCGATAGCACAGATACGCAGTATTTT.

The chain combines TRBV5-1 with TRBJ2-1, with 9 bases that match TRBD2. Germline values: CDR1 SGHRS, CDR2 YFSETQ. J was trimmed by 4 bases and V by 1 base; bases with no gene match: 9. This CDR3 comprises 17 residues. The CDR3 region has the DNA TGCGCCAGCAGCTTGTCTGGGCGTGCGGGAGGGTACAATGAGCAGTTCTTC. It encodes CASSLSGRAGGYNEQFF.